The clone carrying this TCR beta chain was observed a few times. Its cognate antigen is unknown. TCRdb re-called the multiplex PCR reads through MiXCR, storing one row per CDR3 protein. Of some 110,000 distinct CDR3 sequences in the sample, roughly 33% were seen once. The data derive from a study of breast tumors, draining lymph nodes, adjacent tissues. Study observations and caveats: Findings are consistent with lymph node origin and intratumoral expansion of most tumor T cells. Compared with basal-like, luminal-like tumors shared significantly more repertoire with nontumor tissue. Tumor repertoires ranked between lymph nodes and nontumor tissue in diversity, with V and J gene preferences. Tumor T cell lymph node origin was a supported hypothesis, not proven.

The J segment lost 6 bases and the V segment lost 1 base, leaving 2 bases of the junction unmatched. The germline CDR1 and CDR2 sequences are MGHRA and YSYEKL. This CDR3 has 13 amino acids. The lymph nodes were axillary draining lymph nodes from breast cancer patients. The chain recombines TRBV4-1 with TRBJ1-1, with 7 bases that match TRBD1. This receptor was obtained from a female donor with breast cancer. Some clones in this sample may be carry-over from other donors' samples. Sequencing used axillary lymph node tissue. In DNA form, the CDR3 reads TGCGCCAGCAGCCAAGTCCAGGGGGCTGAAGCTTTCTTT. It yields the protein CASSQVQGAEAFF.